What follows are 11 T cell receptor beta chains derived from one specimen sequenced in a study of blood T cell repertoires in COVID-19. Some clones are missing from TCRdb's copy, which holds only in-frame ones; the method was immunoSEQ multiplex PCR. The data contain hundreds of thousands of clones, more than 70% of them singletons. Sequencing input: PBMCs or T cells enriched from blood (not recorded which). Receptors originate from a woman aged 18-29 years who had been exposed to COVID-19.

This clone has just one count. The gene calls are TRBV18 and TRBJ1-2; 10 nucleotides match TRBD1. Germline CDR1 reads KGHSH; CDR2 reads LQKENI. The CDR3 consists of 18 residues. With V trimmed by 3 bases and J by 4 bases, 14 bases remained unmatched. CDR3 loop: CASSPNKMGQGSGYGYTF. The CDR3 DNA follows: TGTGCCAGCTCACCGAACAAAATGGGACAGGGGAGCGGCTATGGCTACACCTTC.

A single count supports this clone. The rearrangement joins TRBV5-3 to TRBJ2-3; TRBD2 matches at 10 bases. TRBV5-3 carries the ORF label, with uncertain function. With 4 bases clipped from V and 1 base from J, the junction kept 6 bases outside the gene matches. The CDR3 runs 16 residues. In DNA, the CDR3 is TGTGCCAGAAGCAACTTGCTAGCGGGGGGCACAGATACGCAGTATTTT. Protein: CARSNLLAGGTDTQYF.

This clone was detected a few times. J is TRBJ1-6 and V is TRBV19; 12 bases align to TRBD1. Trimming removed 5 bases from V and 9 bases from J; junction bases left unmatched: 8. The CDR3 spans 16 residues. Germline lookup yields CDR1 LNHDA and CDR2 SQIVND (reference sequence). The CDR3 bases are TGTGCCAGTAGTGCAGGGACAGGGGGCGCGGGTTCACCCCTCCACTTT. Its translation is CASSAGTGGAGSPLHF.

Turning to this clone: At one boundary the junction diverges from the germline segment, which might be a read error. This chain joins TRBV7-7 and TRBJ2-5; 8 nucleotides agree with TRBD2. Germline assignment: CDR1 SSHAT and CDR2 FNYEAQ (reference sequence). This CDR3 region has 15 residues. The CDR3 loop reads CASSLSTSGQETQYF. CDR3 sequence (DNA): TGTGCTAGCAGCTTGAGTACTAGCGGCCAAGAGACCCAGTACTTC.

V and J are TRBV2 and TRBJ2-7; 8 nucleotides match TRBD1. The CDR3 contains 14 residues. J gave up 3 bases and V 7 bases, and 8 bases lay outside the gene matches. CDR1 SNHLY and CDR2 FYNNEI come from the germline V gene. CDR3 coding DNA: TGTGCCAGCACCTCAGGGACAGGTTACTACGAGCAGTACTTC. Amino acid sequence: CASTSGTGYYEQYF.

V usage is TRBV28 and J usage is TRBJ1-5, with no clear D. V was shortened by 8 bases and J by 0 bases, with 20 bases between the two germline ends. CDR1 and CDR2 (germline): MDHEN, SYDVKM. The CDR3 is made up of 17 amino acids. CDR3 nucleotide sequence: TGTGCCAGCCGGATGGGTCCCCCCGACATTAGCAATCAGCCCCAGCATTTT. Its protein is CASRMGPPDISNQPQHF.

J is TRBJ2-3 and V is TRBV5-1, with 8 positions matching TRBD2. This CDR3 is 16 amino acids long. The junction had 7 bases not matched to a gene; V was cut back by 4 bases and J by 0 bases. CDR1 is SGHRS and CDR2 is YFSETQ in the germline V gene. The CDR3: CASSPRGGPSTDTQYF. CDR3 coding DNA: TGCGCCAGCAGCCCCCGGGGGGGCCCCAGCACAGATACGCAGTATTTT.

This chain's CDR3 is CASSLQLLLAGGRETQYF. The CDR3 DNA sequence: TGTGCCAGCAGCCTACAGTTACTCCTAGCGGGGGGGAGGGAGACCCAGTACTTC. This sequence joins TRBV3-1 (or the pseudogene TRBV3-2) and TRBJ2-5; 12 nucleotides match TRBD2. V dropped 4 bases and J dropped 5; count of bases not matched to a gene: 14. Germline-derived CDR1 and CDR2 are LGHDT and YNNKEL (reference sequence). The CDR3 is 18 amino acids.

The CDR3 bases are TGTGCCAGCAGCTTACTACGGACAGGGGGCAATCAGCCCCAGCATTTT. Residues: CASSLLRTGGNQPQHF. This rearrangement joins TRBV7-2 to TRBJ1-5; 9 bases are a match to TRBD1. CDR1 is SGHTA and CDR2 is FQGNSA in the germline V gene. Losses at the gene ends were 2 bases for V and 2 bases for J; bases not matched to a gene: 4. The CDR3 has 16 amino acids.

The CDR3 nucleotides are TGTCCCGTGGGGGGGGGAGACACTGAAGCTTTCTTT. Residues: CPVGGGDTEAFF. The chain uses TRBV14 and TRBJ1-1, with a weak D call TRBD1 (5 bases). CDR1 is SGHDN, CDR2 FVKESK, per germline. There are 12 residues in the CDR3.

This chain links TRBV6-5 with TRBJ1-6, with D uncertain. Per germline, CDR1 MNHEY and CDR2 SVGAGI. V gave up 0 bases and J gave up 0 bases, with 6 bases separating them. CDR3 length equals 16 residues. For the CDR3, the DNA is TGTGCCAGCAGTTACTCACACAGCTCCTATAATTCACCCCTCCACTTT. As protein: CASSYSHSSYNSPLHF.